The T cell receptor (beta chain) described here comes from a study (dated by TCRdb to about 2015). Background on the whole study: The study tested whether tumor-infiltrating Tregs in breast cancer are recruited from blood Tregs or converted in situ from other CD4+ T cell subsets. What the work shows at the level of the full study, not this receptor alone: In terms of TCR gene usage, tumor memory CD4+ T cells clustered together with blood and lymph node memory CD4+ cells, as well as with lymph node naive CD4+ cells. The larger-cohort validation was restricted to a single TCR beta V-J rearrangement rather than whole repertoires. The TCR alpha and beta sequences of tumor-infiltrating Tregs showed the greatest overlap with tumor naive CD4+ T cells, followed by blood naive CD4+ T cells.

Cells that were CD4+CD25+CD127-/low were the ones isolated as Tregs. Tregs, naive and memory CD4+ T cells from tumor, blood and ipsilateral draining lymph nodes of a handful of breast cancer patients underwent full-length TCR alpha and beta sequencing. Tumor tissue, along with lymph nodes from ipsilateral axillary dissection, was perfused with PBS, minced, and then digested using collagenase I and hyaluronidase. Mononuclear cells from lymph nodes or around 48 ml of peripheral blood were isolated by Ficoll density gradient centrifugation. Sorted cell populations were confirmed by FACS to exceed 90% purity. Full-length TCR variable regions were amplified by 5' RACE PCR with constant-region reverse primers, and semi-nested PCR with Nested Universal Primer A was subsequently performed. Using the ReliaPrep RNA Cell Miniprep System, total RNA was extracted, and the SMARTer RACE 5'/3' Kit was then used to reverse transcribe the RNA into 5'RACE-ready cDNA. Multiplex adaptors were used to barcode full-length TCR alpha and beta libraries, and the barcoded libraries were sequenced on an Illumina MiSeq. Per the source publication's procedure: Sequencing data were pooled across the five patients for each of nine subset-tissue groups and compared by unsupervised clustering of TCR gene usage. The Morisita-Horn index was used to calculate repertoire similarity, with shared sequences weighted according to their contribution to each repertoire. Starting from the raw public reads, TCRdb applied fastp trimming at Q25, assembled clones with MiXCR and retained in-frame beta chains. Each CDR3 protein gets just one entry, which takes the most common genes and DNA from the rows behind it. These V and J calls derive from TCRdb rather than the authors' analysis. The sample table contains 10,000 to 13,000 distinct CDR3 sequences; only one count was recorded for more than 15% of them. Of the sample, 3.8% falls within the top ten clones.

CDR3 length: 13 amino acids, cysteine to phenylalanine. Of the read, only the CDR3 DNA is kept; its 39 bases are in frame from base 1. Per the germline V gene, SGHRS is the CDR1 and YFSETQ is the CDR2. V and J lose 0 bases and 5 bases, and a span of 8 bases separates them. Relative to its sample, this clonotype is medium-sized (0.01 to 0.1%). Its specific antigen is unknown. Base qualities are not at hand, and no much larger clone is one base apart. Sequencing input: Tregs sorted from a lymph node. This chain is built from TRBV5-1 and TRBJ2-5; the D gene identity is not certain. The TCR originated in a female donor with breast cancer. The nucleotides read TGCGCCAGCAGCTTGGAGAGTTCGGAGACCCAGTACTTC. This gives the protein CASSLESSETQYF.